The 8 T cell receptor beta chains in this list originate from one sample, sequenced in a study of blood T cell repertoires in COVID-19. Data came from immunoSEQ multiplex PCR; TCRdb stores just in-frame clones and leaves some out. Here the sample spans over 85,000 clones, 88% being singletons. Sequenced sample: peripheral blood. The receptor source for this set is a woman of 80 years or more with active COVID-19.

The chain combines TRBV28 with TRBJ2-7; the match to TRBD1 covers 11 bases. The CDR3 is 15 amino acids. Looked up from germline, CDR1 is MDHEN and CDR2 is SYDVKM. Trimming removed 2 bases from V and 6 bases from J; junction bases left unmatched: 6. DNA of the CDR3: TGTGCCAGCAGTTTACTACCGGGGACAGGGGGCGAGCAGTACTTC. Translation gives CASSLLPGTGGEQYF. Based on the CDR3 plus reference TRBV28 and TRBJ2-7, the full variable domain is DVKVTQSSRYLVKRTGEKVFLECVQDMDHENMFWYRQDPGLGLRLIYFSYDVKMKEKGDIPEGYSVSREKKERFSLILESASTNQTSMYLCASSLLPGTGGEQYFGPGTRLTVT.

V usage is TRBV2 and J usage is TRBJ1-2; TRBD1 aligns across 9 bases. The germline V gene has CDR1 SNHLY and CDR2 FYNNEI. V was clipped by 6 bases and J by 0 bases; unmatched bases: 2. This CDR3 spans 14 amino acids. This CDR3 is CASSYRGPNYGYTF. Written as DNA, the CDR3 is TGTGCCAGCAGCTACAGGGGGCCTAACTATGGCTACACCTTC. Full variable domain (outside the CDR3, taken from reference TRBV2 and TRBJ1-2): EPEVTQTPSHQVTQMGQEVILRCVPISNHLYFYWYRQILGQKVEFLVSFYNNEISEKSEIFDDQFSVERPDGSNFTLKIRSTKLEDSAMYFCASSYRGPNYGYTFGSGTRLTVV.

CDR3 sequence (DNA): TGTGCCAGCAGCCAAGTTAGCGGGCCCCAAGAGACCCAGTACTTC. Its translation: CASSQVSGPQETQYF. The J gene is TRBJ2-5, the V gene TRBV3-1 (or the pseudogene TRBV3-2), with TRBD2 matching 7 bases. Unmatched junction bases numbered 3, after V lost 1 base and J lost 1 base. The germline V gene has CDR1 LGHDT and CDR2 YNNKEL (reference sequence). This CDR3 spans 15 amino acids.

The rearrangement links TRBV29-1 to TRBJ2-7; D gene unclear. This CDR3 comprises 14 residues. Looked up from germline, CDR1 is SQVTM and CDR2 is ANQGSEA. V was trimmed by 0 bases and J by 0 bases, leaving 9 bases between them. The CDR3 region is CSVEDRSSSYEQYF. CDR3 DNA sequence: TGCAGCGTTGAAGATAGGTCTAGCTCCTACGAGCAGTACTTC.

The rearrangement joins TRBV29-1 to TRBJ1-1; D might be TRBD1 (6 bases). Trimming took 6 bases from V and 4 from J, leaving 12 bases between them. Per the germline V gene, CDR1 is SQVTM and CDR2 is ANQGSEA. The length of the CDR3 is 12 residues. CDR3 residues: CSVGQRSTEAFF. The CDR3 DNA is TGCAGCGTGGGACAACGAAGCACTGAAGCTTTCTTT.

The CDR3 bases are TGTGCCAGCGGACCTATAGCGGGACCCACAGATACGCAGTATTTT. The encoded protein is CASGPIAGPTDTQYF. This chain connects TRBV7-6 to TRBJ2-3; 8 bases line up with TRBD2. Germline V gives CDR1 SGHVS, CDR2 FNYEAQ. Unmatched junction bases numbered 9, after V lost 8 bases and J lost 2 bases. The CDR3 contains 15 residues.

V gene TRBV13 combines with J gene TRBJ2-1; TRBD2 might be the D (6 bases). V was trimmed by 5 bases and J by 2 bases, leaving 10 bases between them. This CDR3 spans 14 amino acids. Germline CDR1 and CDR2: PRHDT and FYEKMQ (reference sequence). CDR3 residues: CASSTGTAYNEQFF. Here the CDR3 DNA reads TGTGCCAGCAGCACTGGGACTGCCTACAATGAGCAGTTCTTC.

The rearrangement links TRBV21-1 to TRBJ1-1; TRBD1 was called by the table and not checked on the DNA. TRBV21-1 is tagged as a pseudogene. This CDR3 is 17 amino acids long. For the CDR3, the DNA is TGTGCCAGCAGCCCGCATCTGGGACAGGGGGAAAAGACTGAAGCTTTCTTT. Its translation: CASSPHLGQGEKTEAFF.